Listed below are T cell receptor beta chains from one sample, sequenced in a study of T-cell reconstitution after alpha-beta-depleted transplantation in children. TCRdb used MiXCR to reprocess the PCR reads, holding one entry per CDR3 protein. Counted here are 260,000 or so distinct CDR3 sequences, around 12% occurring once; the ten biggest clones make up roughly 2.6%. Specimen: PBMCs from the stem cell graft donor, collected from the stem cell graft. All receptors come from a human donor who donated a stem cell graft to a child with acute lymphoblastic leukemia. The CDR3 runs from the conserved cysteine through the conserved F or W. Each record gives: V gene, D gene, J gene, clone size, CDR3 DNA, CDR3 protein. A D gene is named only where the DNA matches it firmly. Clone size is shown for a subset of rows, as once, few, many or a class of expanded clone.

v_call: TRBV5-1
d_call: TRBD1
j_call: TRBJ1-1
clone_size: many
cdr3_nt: TGCGCCAGCAGCCTCCTGGGGACAGGGGACACTGAAGCTTTCTTT
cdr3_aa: CASSLLGTGDTEAFF

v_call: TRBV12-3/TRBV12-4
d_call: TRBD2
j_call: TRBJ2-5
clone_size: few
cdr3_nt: TGTGCCAGCAGTTCTTTATTAGCGGGGGGGCAAGAGACCCAGTACTTC
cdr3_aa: CASSSLLAGGQETQYF

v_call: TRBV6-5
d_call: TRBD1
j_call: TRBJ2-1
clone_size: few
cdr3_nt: TGTGCCAGCAGCCCCGGGACAGGGAGATACAATGAGCAGTTCTTC
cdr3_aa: CASSPGTGRYNEQFF

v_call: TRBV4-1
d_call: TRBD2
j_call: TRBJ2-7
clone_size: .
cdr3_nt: TGCGCCAGCAGCCTTTTAGCGGGGGTCGAGCAGTACTTC
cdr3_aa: CASSLLAGVEQYF

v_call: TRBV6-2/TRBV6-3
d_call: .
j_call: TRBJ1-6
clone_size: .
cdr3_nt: TGTGCCAGCATCCCGGACCGCTCTACCTGGGCACCCCTCCACTTT
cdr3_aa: CASIPDRSTWAPLHF

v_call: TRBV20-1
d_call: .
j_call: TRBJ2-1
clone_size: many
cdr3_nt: TGCAGTGCTAGACCAAATACGGGAGCTGGCAATGAGCAGTTCTTC
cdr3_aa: CSARPNTGAGNEQFF

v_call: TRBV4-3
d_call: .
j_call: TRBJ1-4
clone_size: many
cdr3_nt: TGCGCCAGCAGCCAGGACCGAAGTGCAACTAATGAAAAACTGTTTTTT
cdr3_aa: CASSQDRSATNEKLFF

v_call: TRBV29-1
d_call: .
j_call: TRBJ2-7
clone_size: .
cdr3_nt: TGCAGCGTTCCGGGATCCTACGAGCAGTACTTC
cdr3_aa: CSVPGSYEQYF

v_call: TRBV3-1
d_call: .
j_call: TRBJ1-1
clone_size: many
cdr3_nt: TGTGCCAGCAGCCAAGACGAGATCCCCAGGACAGAGGGTGAAGCTTTCTTT
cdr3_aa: CASSQDEIPRTEGEAFF

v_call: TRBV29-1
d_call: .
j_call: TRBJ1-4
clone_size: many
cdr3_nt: TGCAGCGTCGAGACATTCCCAGAGGAAAAACTGTTTTTT
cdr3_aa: CSVETFPEEKLFF

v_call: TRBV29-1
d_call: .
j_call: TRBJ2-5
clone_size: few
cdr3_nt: TGCAGCCTCGCGGCTGGACAAGAGACCCAGTACTTC
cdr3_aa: CSLAAGQETQYF

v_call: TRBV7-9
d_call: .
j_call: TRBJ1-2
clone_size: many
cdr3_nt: TGTGCCAGCAGCCGGTCGGCGGGGACCGGCTACACCTTC
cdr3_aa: CASSRSAGTGYTF

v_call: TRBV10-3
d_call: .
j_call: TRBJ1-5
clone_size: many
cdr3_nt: TGTGCCATCAGTCCAGATAGCAATCAGCCCCAGCATTTT
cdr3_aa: CAISPDSNQPQHF

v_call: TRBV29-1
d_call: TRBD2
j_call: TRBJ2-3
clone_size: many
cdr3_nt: TGCAGCGTCGGCCAGCTAGCGGCAGATACGCAGTATTTT
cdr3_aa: CSVGQLAADTQYF

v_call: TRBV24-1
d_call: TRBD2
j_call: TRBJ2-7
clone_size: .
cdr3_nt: TGTGCCACCAGTGATTCCTCTAGCGGGACGGGCTACGAGCAGTACTTC
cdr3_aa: CATSDSSSGTGYEQYF

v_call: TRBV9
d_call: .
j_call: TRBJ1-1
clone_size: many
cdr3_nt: TGTGCCAGCAGCGTCCGCATCGGGGAGAACACTGAAGCTTTCTTT
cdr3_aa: CASSVRIGENTEAFF

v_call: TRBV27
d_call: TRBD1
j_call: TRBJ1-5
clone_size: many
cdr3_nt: TGTGCCAGCAGTTTCCGGGACAGGGATCAGCCCCAGCATTTT
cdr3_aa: CASSFRDRDQPQHF

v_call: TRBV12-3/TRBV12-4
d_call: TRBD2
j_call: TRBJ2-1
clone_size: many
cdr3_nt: TGTGCCAGCAGTTTAGGAGGACTAGCGGGAATAGGGCCGGGTGAGCAGTTCTTC
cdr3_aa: CASSLGGLAGIGPGEQFF

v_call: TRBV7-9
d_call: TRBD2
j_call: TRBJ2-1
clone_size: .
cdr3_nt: TGTGCCACGTCACGGGGGGTATCCTACAATGAGCAGTTCTTC
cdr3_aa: CATSRGVSYNEQFF

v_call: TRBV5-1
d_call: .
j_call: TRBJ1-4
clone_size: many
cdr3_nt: TGCGCCAGCAGCAAAGAGGGTGCAACTAATGAAAAACTGTTTTTT
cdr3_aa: CASSKEGATNEKLFF

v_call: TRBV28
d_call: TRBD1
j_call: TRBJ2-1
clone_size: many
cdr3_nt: TGTGCCAGCAGTCCACAGGCCGGGGACAGATATGTATCCTACAATGAGCAGTTCTTC
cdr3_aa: CASSPQAGDRYVSYNEQFF

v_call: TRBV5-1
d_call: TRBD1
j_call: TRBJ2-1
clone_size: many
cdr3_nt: TGCGCCAGCAGCTTGGCCGTGACAGGGTACAATGAGCAGTTCTTC
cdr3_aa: CASSLAVTGYNEQFF

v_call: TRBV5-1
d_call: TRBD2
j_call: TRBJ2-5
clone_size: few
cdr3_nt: TGCGCCAGCAGCTTGGTTCTAGCGGGGGGTGTGAAAGAGACCCAGTACTTC
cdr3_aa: CASSLVLAGGVKETQYF

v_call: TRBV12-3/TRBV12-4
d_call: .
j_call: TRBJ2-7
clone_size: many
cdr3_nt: TGTGCCAGCAGCTCCGGGACATTGGGCTACGAGCAGTACTTC
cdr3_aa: CASSSGTLGYEQYF

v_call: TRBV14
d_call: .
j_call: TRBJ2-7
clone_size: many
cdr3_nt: TGTGCCAGCAGCCAAGGTGGGACATTATACTCCTACGAGCAGTACTTC
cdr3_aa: CASSQGGTLYSYEQYF

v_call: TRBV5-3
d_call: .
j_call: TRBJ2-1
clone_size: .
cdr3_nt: TGTGCCAGAAGCTTGGATCCCCTTAGAGGGGAAAACCATGAGCAGTTCTTC
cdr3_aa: CARSLDPLRGENHEQFF

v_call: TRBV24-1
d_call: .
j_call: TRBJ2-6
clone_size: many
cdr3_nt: TGTGCCACCGGGGGGAACTCTGGGGCCAACGTCCTGACTTTC
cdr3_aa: CATGGNSGANVLTF

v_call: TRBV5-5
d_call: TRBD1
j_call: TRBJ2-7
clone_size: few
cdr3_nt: TGTGCCAGCAGCTTAAACCGGGACAGGCCCAACGAGCAGTACTTC
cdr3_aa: CASSLNRDRPNEQYF

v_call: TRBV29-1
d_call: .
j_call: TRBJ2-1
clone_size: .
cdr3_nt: TGCAGCGTTGTACCCCCAGGGTCCACAAATGAGCAGTTCTTC
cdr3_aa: CSVVPPGSTNEQFF

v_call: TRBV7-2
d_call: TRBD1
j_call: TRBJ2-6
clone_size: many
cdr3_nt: TGTGCCAGCAGCTTAAATTTACAGGGGAAGGTCCTGACTTTC
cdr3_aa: CASSLNLQGKVLTF

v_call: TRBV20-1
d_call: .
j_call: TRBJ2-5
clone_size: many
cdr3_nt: TGCAGTTCACTGGGCTCGGGGACCCAGTACTTC
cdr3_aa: CSSLGSGTQYF

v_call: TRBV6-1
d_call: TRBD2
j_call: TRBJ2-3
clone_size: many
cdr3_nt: TGTGCCAGCAAATCCAGGGGACTAGCGGGATACACAGATACGCAGTATTTT
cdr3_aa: CASKSRGLAGYTDTQYF

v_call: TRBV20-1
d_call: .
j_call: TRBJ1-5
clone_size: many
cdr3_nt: TGCAGACACCTACGGGGCGAGAAGGGGTGTCAGCCCCAGCATTTT
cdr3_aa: CRHLRGEKGCQPQHF

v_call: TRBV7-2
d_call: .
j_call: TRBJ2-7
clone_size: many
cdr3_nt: TGTGCCAGCAGCTTACCAGGGCGGCACTACGAGCAGTACTTC
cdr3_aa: CASSLPGRHYEQYF

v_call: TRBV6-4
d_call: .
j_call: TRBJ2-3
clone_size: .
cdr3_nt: TGTGCCAGCAGTGACCTGACCCCGCCATCCCGAGATACGCAGTATTTT
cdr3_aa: CASSDLTPPSRDTQYF

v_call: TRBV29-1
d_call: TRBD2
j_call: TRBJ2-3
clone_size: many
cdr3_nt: TGCAGCGTTAAAAGCGGGGCGACCACAGATACGCAGTATTTT
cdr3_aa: CSVKSGATTDTQYF

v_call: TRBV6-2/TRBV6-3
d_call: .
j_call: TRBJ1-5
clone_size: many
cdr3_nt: TGTGCCAGCAGGGGACTTGGACGGAGTCGCAATCAGCCCCAGCATTTT
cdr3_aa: CASRGLGRSRNQPQHF

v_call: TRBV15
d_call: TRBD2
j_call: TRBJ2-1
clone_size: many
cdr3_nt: TGTGCCACCAGCAGAGAACGGAGTTTACTAGCGGGATCTAACAATGAGCAGTTCTTC
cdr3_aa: CATSRERSLLAGSNNEQFF

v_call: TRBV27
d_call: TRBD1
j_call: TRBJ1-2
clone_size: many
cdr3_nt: TGTGCCAGCAGCGTCCTCGGGACAGCTAACTATGGCTACACCTTC
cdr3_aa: CASSVLGTANYGYTF

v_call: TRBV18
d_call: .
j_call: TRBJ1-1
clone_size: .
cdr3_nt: TGTGCCAGCTCACCCCAGGGTGTATACGCTTTCTTT
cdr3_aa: CASSPQGVYAFF

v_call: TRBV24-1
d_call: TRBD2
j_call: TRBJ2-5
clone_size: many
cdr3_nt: TGTGCCACCAGTGACCGAGCGGGGGTCGCAGAGACCCAGTACTTC
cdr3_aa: CATSDRAGVAETQYF

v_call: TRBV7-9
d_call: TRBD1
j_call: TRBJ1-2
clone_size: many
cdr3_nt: TGTGCCAGCAGCTTAGGGGCCAGGGGGAACTATGGCTACACCTTC
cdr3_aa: CASSLGARGNYGYTF

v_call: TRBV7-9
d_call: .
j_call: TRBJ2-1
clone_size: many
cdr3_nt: TGTGCCAGCGCGCCAATCCTAAATGAGCAGTTCTTC
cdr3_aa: CASAPILNEQFF

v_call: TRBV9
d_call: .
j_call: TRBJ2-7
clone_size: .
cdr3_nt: TGTGCCAGCAGCCCACCCGGGAGCTCCTACGAGCAGTACTTC
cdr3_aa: CASSPPGSSYEQYF

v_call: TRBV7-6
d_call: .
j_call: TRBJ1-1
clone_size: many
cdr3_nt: TGTGCCAGCAGCTTTCATCCAGGGGCCTTGAACACTGAAGCTTTCTTT
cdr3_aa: CASSFHPGALNTEAFF

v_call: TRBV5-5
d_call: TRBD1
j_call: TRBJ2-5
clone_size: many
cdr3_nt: TGTGCCAGCAGCCCCTCATGGGGGACAGGGGAGACCCAGTACTTC
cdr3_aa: CASSPSWGTGETQYF

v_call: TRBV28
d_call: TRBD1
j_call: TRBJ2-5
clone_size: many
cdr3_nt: TGTGCCAGCAGTTGGGGGACAGGAGACCAAGAGACCCAGTACTTC
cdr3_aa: CASSWGTGDQETQYF

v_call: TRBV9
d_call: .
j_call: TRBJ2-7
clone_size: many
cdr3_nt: TGTGCCAGCAGCGTAGGATCAGGGAGTTCGTCCTACGAGCAGTACTTC
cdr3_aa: CASSVGSGSSSYEQYF

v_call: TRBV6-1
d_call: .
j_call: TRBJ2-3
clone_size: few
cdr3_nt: TGTGCCAGCATCTCCCAAGGGGACGGGACAGATACGCAGTATTTT
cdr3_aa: CASISQGDGTDTQYF

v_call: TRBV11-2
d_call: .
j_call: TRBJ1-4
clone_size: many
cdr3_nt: TGTGCCAGCAGCTTCTCAGGAGTGGGTGAAAAACTGTTTTTT
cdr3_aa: CASSFSGVGEKLFF

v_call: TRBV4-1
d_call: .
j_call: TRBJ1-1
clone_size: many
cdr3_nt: TGCGCCAGCAGCCCCCGGGACGTCAACACTGAAGCTTTCTTT
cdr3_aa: CASSPRDVNTEAFF

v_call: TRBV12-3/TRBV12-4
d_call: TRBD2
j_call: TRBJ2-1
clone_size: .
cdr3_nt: TGTACCTTCAGCGCCGGGACTAGCGGGGGAACTGAACAGGATGAGCAGTTCTTC
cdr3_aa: CTFSAGTSGGTEQDEQFF

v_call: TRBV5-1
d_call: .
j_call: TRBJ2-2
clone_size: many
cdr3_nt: TGCGCCAGCAGCTTACAGGGCCTCACCGGGGAGCTGTTTTTT
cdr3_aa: CASSLQGLTGELFF

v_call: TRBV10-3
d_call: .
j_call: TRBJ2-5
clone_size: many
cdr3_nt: TGTGCCATCAGTATCCAAGAGACCCAGTACTTC
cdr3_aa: CAISIQETQYF